Sequencing of this T cell receptor beta chain was carried out in a study of OX40 agonist ivuxolimab in advanced cancers. Study-wide points: Doses of 0.1 to 3.0 mg/kg were accompanied by clonal expansion of CD4+ and CD8+ blood T cells by week 6. Partial responders at 0.1-3.0 mg/kg showed near-lowest clonal expansion.

Peripheral blood came from all dose cohorts at three timepoints. The germline V gene encodes CDR1 LNHDA and CDR2 SQIVND (reference sequence). This CDR3 comprises 16 residues. Trimming cost V 1 base and J 1 base, with 13 bases left between them. Points on this clone: Its target is not known.

The protocol was immunoSEQ multiplex PCR, while the TCRdb copy is restricted to in-frame clones and leaves out a portion. The sample contains around 65,000 clones, about four fifths of which appear only once. The TCR comes from an adult with an advanced solid tumor such as melanoma, head and neck, liver or kidney cancer. The chain recombines TRBV19 with TRBJ1-1; TRBD1 is a possible D gene (5 bases). The sequenced sample was CD4+ or CD8+ T cells sorted from blood, obtained in a trial of the OX40 agonist ivuxolimab. The CDR3 DNA reads TGTGCCAGTAGTATAGGGATTACAGGAACGAACACTGAAGCTTTCTTT. This sequence encodes CASSIGITGTNTEAFF.